The next 5 T cell receptor beta chains were all read from a single sample in a study of T cell clonality in common variable immunodeficiency. TCRdb's copy holds only in-frame clones and misses some; the assay was immunoSEQ multiplex PCR. The sample yields 30,000 to 40,000 clones, without any singletons. The sample consisted of peripheral blood mononuclear cells. The receptors were gathered from a person aged 18 to 70 in good health.

This clone was observed at least ten times. Coverage ceases 3 residues before the CDR3 finishes, and the germline J gene fills in the end. This chain joins TRBV20-1 and TRBJ1-5; TRBD1 is a possible D gene (6 bases). CDR1 DFQATT and CDR2 SNEGSKA come from the germline V gene (reference sequence). The CDR3 contains 17 residues. V was pared by 3 bases and J by 0 bases, with 18 bases between. CDR3 DNA, as far as it was read: TGCAGTGCTAGGGAGTCAGGGGTCAGAGGTAGCAATCAGCCC. It codes for CSARESGVRGSNQP. In full, the CDR3 reads CSARESGVRGSNQPQHF.

There are many counts of this clone. The CDR3 bases that were read are TGTGCCAGTAGTCTCGGGACAGGGGTTCAAGAGACC. Translating it yields CASSLGTGVQET. The complete CDR3 protein is CASSLGTGVQETQYF. The gene calls are TRBV19 and TRBJ2-5, with 10 nucleotides matching TRBD1. The read falls 3 residues short of the CDR3 end, and the missing part is taken from the germline J gene. There are 15 residues in the CDR3. Looked up from germline, CDR1 is LNHDA and CDR2 is SQIVND (reference sequence). Unmatched junction bases numbered 5, after V lost 5 bases and J lost 2 bases.

Many counts were recorded for this clone. From the germline J gene comes the end of the CDR3, since the read stops 3 residues before it. The chain is built from TRBV28 and TRBJ2-7; no reliable D call. CDR3 length equals 14 residues. V dropped 1 base and J dropped 6 bases, with 13 bases sitting between them. Germline V gene sequence: CDR1 MDHEN, CDR2 SYDVKM. The covered CDR3 bases are TGTGCCAGCAGTTTATCAGGAACGAAGGGCGAG. It translates to CASSLSGTKGE. The full CDR3 sequence reads CASSLSGTKGEQYF. Together with reference TRBV28 and TRBJ2-7, the CDR3 gives the full variable domain: DVKVTQSSRYLVKRTGEKVFLECVQDMDHENMFWYRQDPGLGLRLIYFSYDVKMKEKGDIPEGYSVSREKKERFSLILESASTNQTSMYLCASSLSGTKGEQYFGPGTRLTVT.

A few counts support this clone. The read terminates 3 residues before the CDR3 end, so the remaining end is supplied by the germline J gene. V usage is TRBV7-3 and J usage is TRBJ1-2; D possibly corresponds to TRBD1 (5 bases). The CDR3 is 14 amino acids. In germline, CDR1 is SGHTA, CDR2 FQGTGA. The CDR3 sequence: CASSRGLAGDDYTF. The CDR3 bases that were read are TGTGCCAGCAGTCGGGGACTAGCGGGAGACGAC. The complete variable domain, with remaining parts taken from reference TRBV7-3 and TRBJ1-2, reads GAGVSQTPSNKVTEKGKYVELRCDPISGHTALYWYRQSLGQGPEFLIYFQGTGAADDSGLPNDRFFAVRPEGSVSTLKIQRTERGDSAVYLCASSRGLAGDDYTFGSGTRLTVV.

The table lists this clone with many counts. The read finishes 3 residues shy of the CDR3 end, and the germline J gene is used to complete it. The chain combines TRBV30 with TRBJ1-1, with D uncertain. Trimming removed 5 bases at V and 4 bases at J, with 8 bases between. CDR1 is GTSNPN, CDR2 SVGIG, per germline (reference sequence). The CDR3 is 11 residues long. Incomplete CDR3 DNA: TGTGCCTGGGGTACAATCACTGAA. This translates into CAWGTITE. The full CDR3 sequence reads CAWGTITEAFF.